One sample yielded the 12 T cell receptor beta chains listed below, sequenced in a study of T cells in Graves' hyperthyroidism and ophthalmopathy. Amplification yielded TCR beta CDR3 regions, with RNA transcripts as the source. First-round RT-PCR of the TCR CDR3 relied on the HTBI primer set. TCRdb itself ran the multiplex PCR reads through MiXCR, one entry per CDR3 protein. The sample includes some 620,000 distinct CDR3 sequences, about 16% of them seen just once. The sample was blood. These receptors were obtained from a woman aged 25-40 years with Graves' hyperthyroidism.

This clonotype was recorded at least ten times. The chain carries TRBV20-1 and TRBJ2-3, with D possibly TRBD2 on 6 matching bases. The germline V gene encodes CDR1 DFQATT and CDR2 SNEGSKA (reference sequence). V was clipped by 1 base and J by 2 bases, with 16 bases between them. The CDR3 length is 16 residues. This CDR3 is CSARGGDLTYTDTQYF. As DNA, the CDR3 is TGCAGTGCTAGAGGGGGGGACCTCACCTACACAGATACGCAGTATTTT.

The chain joins TRBV18 to TRBJ1-1; D is perhaps TRBD1 (5 bases). Germline values: CDR1 KGHSH, CDR2 LQKENI. This CDR3 has 15 residues. V lost 3 bases, J lost 5 bases, and 16 bases lay in between. CDR3 in DNA: TGTGCCAGCTCACCCCCGCAGGGAAAAAGGACTGAAGCTTTCTTT. Protein: CASSPPQGKRTEAFF.

The chain joins TRBV7-2 to TRBJ2-3; 15 positions agree with TRBD2. J lost 4 bases, V lost 11 bases, and 16 bases had no gene match. Germline lookup yields CDR1 SGHTA and CDR2 FQGNSA. This CDR3 has 18 residues. DNA for the CDR3: TGTGCCCGCACCCTCCGCTGGACTAGCGGGAGGGAGGCAGATACGCAGTATTTT. Translating gives CARTLRWTSGREADTQYF.

With regard to this clonotype: One junction end disagrees with the germline gene, perhaps due to a read error. This chain joins TRBV30 and TRBJ2-1; no definite D call. The CDR3 totals 15 residues. Germline V gene sequence: CDR1 GTSNPN, CDR2 SVGIG (reference sequence). The DNA of the CDR3 is TGTGCCCGGAGTGAAGCTACCTCAGCCTACAATGAGCAGTTCTTC. It yields the protein CARSEATSAYNEQFF.

The chain links TRBV20-1 to TRBJ2-1; 8 positions match TRBD1. This CDR3 contains 15 residues. CDR1 is DFQATT, CDR2 SNEGSKA, per germline (reference sequence). Losses at the gene ends were 6 bases for V and 1 base for J; bases not matched to a gene: 8. CDR3 sequence (DNA): TGCAGTGCCGAGCGGACAGGGAGATCCTACAATGAGCAGTTCTTC. Protein: CSAERTGRSYNEQFF.

In this sample, this clonotype turned up many times. V gene TRBV7-3 combines with J gene TRBJ2-3; 7 bases agree with TRBD1. The length of the CDR3 is 15 residues. V was pared by 2 bases and J by 2 bases, with 4 bases of the junction left unmatched. Looked up from germline, CDR1 is SGHTA and CDR2 is FQGTGA. In DNA, the CDR3 is TGTGCCAGCAGCTTAGGCACAGGGGCCACAGATACGCAGTATTTT. This sequence encodes CASSLGTGATDTQYF.

This clonotype occurred many times. The rearrangement joins TRBV6-1 to TRBJ1-2, with no clear D. Trimming took 6 bases from V and 2 from J, leaving 13 bases between them. Germline CDR1 is MNHNS and CDR2 is SASEGT. This CDR3 contains 14 residues. Here the CDR3 reads CASSSLVGNYGYTF. The DNA for the CDR3 is TGTGCCAGCAGCTCCCTCGTCGGCAACTATGGCTACACCTTC.

This clonotype was picked up a small number of times. The V and J genes are TRBV4-3 and TRBJ1-2; 8 positions match TRBD1. The CDR3 loop spans 14 amino acids. The germline gives CDR1 LGHNA, CDR2 YSLEER. The trim removed 3 bases at V and 11 bases at J, leaving 11 bases unmatched. CDR3 bases: TGCGCCAGCAGCCACGACAGGGGACGGGAGGGTTACACCTTC. Its translation: CASSHDRGREGYTF.

This clonotype was picked up many times. The chain carries TRBV2 and TRBJ2-1, with 12 bases lining up with TRBD2. Looked up from germline, CDR1 is SNHLY and CDR2 is FYNNEI. J was trimmed by 0 bases and V by 4 bases; bases with no gene match: 22. The CDR3 spans 23 residues. The CDR3 sequence is CASSGGQRSPGASGRASYNEQFF. CDR3 coding DNA: TGTGCCAGCAGTGGAGGCCAGAGGTCACCTGGGGCTAGCGGGAGGGCCTCCTACAATGAGCAGTTCTTC.

This clonotype occurred many times. The V and J genes are TRBV7-2 and TRBJ2-5; 12 nucleotides agree with TRBD2. Germline V gives CDR1 SGHTA, CDR2 FQGNSA. This CDR3 spans 17 amino acids. With 1 base clipped from V and 4 bases from J, the junction kept 7 bases outside the gene matches. The CDR3 loop is CASSLGLAGGRGETQYF. The CDR3 DNA follows: TGTGCCAGCAGCTTAGGCCTAGCGGGAGGGAGAGGAGAGACCCAGTACTTC.

The V gene is TRBV13, the J gene TRBJ1-2; 7 bases map to TRBD1. CDR3 length: 14 residues. V lost 4 bases and J lost 4; bases outside the gene matches: 6. Germline CDR1 PRHDT, CDR2 FYEKMQ (reference sequence). CDR3 amino acids: CASSSQGTFYGYTF. CDR3 DNA sequence: TGTGCCAGCAGCTCACAGGGGACCTTCTATGGCTACACCTTC.

This clonotype was seen a handful of times. The CDR3 bases are TGTGCCAGCAGCTTAAGGACAGGGTCAGAGGGAAACTATGGCTACACCTTC. As protein: CASSLRTGSEGNYGYTF. V usage is TRBV7-2 and J usage is TRBJ1-2; 8 bases are shared with TRBD1. The ends lost 2 bases at V and 2 bases at J; junction bases unmatched: 10. Looked up from germline, CDR1 is SGHTA and CDR2 is FQGNSA. The CDR3 covers 17 residues. The full variable domain, its missing parts supplied by reference TRBV7-2 and TRBJ1-2, is GAGVSQSPSNKVTEKGKDVELRCDPISGHTALYWYRQSLGQGLEFLIYFQGNSAPDKSGLPSDRFSAERTGGSVSTLTIQRTQQEDSAVYLCASSLRTGSEGNYGYTFGSGTRLTVV.